Listed below are T cell receptor beta chains from one sample, sequenced in a study of CD8 T cells in Susac syndrome. Using its own MiXCR run on the immunoSEQ multiplex PCR reads, TCRdb lists one record per CDR3 protein. The sample shows some 100,000 distinct CDR3 sequences, around 94% of them seen only once. Source material: CD4+ T cells from PBMCs. The receptors stem from a human donor with multiple sclerosis. CDR3s include the opening cysteine and the closing phenylalanine or tryptophan. The D gene is left open where the match is weak. Clone size is not always given. Where it is, it says once, few, many or a class for expanded clones.

v_call	j_call	clone_size	d_call	cdr3_nt	cdr3_aa
TRBV7-3	TRBJ1-2	-	TRBD1	TGTGCCAGCAGCCGGACAGGGGGCATTGGCGGCTACACCTTC	CASSRTGGIGGYTF
TRBV4-3	TRBJ1-3	once	-	TGCGCCAGCAGCATACGACTTGGAAACACCATATATTTT	CASSIRLGNTIYF
TRBV12-3/TRBV12-4	TRBJ2-3	-	-	TGTGCCAGCAGTTTCACGGGGGACACAGATACGCAGTATTTT	CASSFTGDTDTQYF
TRBV3-1	TRBJ1-1	-	TRBD1	TGTGCCAGCAGCGCCTACAGGGGGCTCACTGAAGCTTTCTTT	CASSAYRGLTEAFF
TRBV10-3	TRBJ2-5	-	TRBD2	TGTGCCATCAGTGTGGGACTAGAAGAGACCCAGTACTTC	CAISVGLEETQYF
TRBV18	TRBJ2-3	-	TRBD2	TGTGCCAGCTCACCAATAGGATCGGGGGGTCAAGGCACAGATACGCAGTATTTT	CASSPIGSGGQGTDTQYF
TRBV6-1	TRBJ1-6	-	-	TGTGCCAGCAGCGTTGTGGATAATTCACCCCTCCACTTT	CASSVVDNSPLHF
TRBV27	TRBJ1-5	-	-	TGTGCCAGCAGGAATTATGGGCTGGATCAGCCCCAGCATTTT	CASRNYGLDQPQHF
TRBV19	TRBJ2-1	-	-	TGTGCCAGTAGTATATTAGGCAGGGAGTATGGGCAGTTCTTC	CASSILGREYGQFF
TRBV9	TRBJ2-5	-	TRBD2	TGTGCCAGCAGCGCCGGGACAGCTACTAGCGGGGGGGAAGAGACCCAGTACTTC	CASSAGTATSGGEETQYF
TRBV7-2	TRBJ2-5	-	TRBD2	TGTGCCAGCAGCTTAGAGTCTAGCGGGGGGCGAATCCAGTACTTC	CASSLESSGGRIQYF
TRBV7-6	TRBJ1-2	-	-	TGTGCCAGCAGCTTAGTGGCAGGAGATAACTATGGCTACACCTTC	CASSLVAGDNYGYTF
TRBV11-2	TRBJ1-2	-	-	TGTGCCAGCAGCTCCCCAGAACGCTATGGCTACACCTTC	CASSSPERYGYTF
TRBV18	TRBJ2-4	-	TRBD2	TGTGCCAGCTCACCACAGGGAGGGGCCCAAAACATTCAGTACTTC	CASSPQGGAQNIQYF
TRBV12-3/TRBV12-4	TRBJ1-5	-	-	TGTGCCAGCAGTTTACAGGGTGGCAATCAGCCCCAGCATTTT	CASSLQGGNQPQHF
TRBV9	TRBJ2-3	-	-	TGTGCCAGCAGCGTAAGGTGGGGCGCAGATACGCAGTATTTT	CASSVRWGADTQYF
TRBV6-2/TRBV6-3	TRBJ1-6	-	TRBD1	TGTGCCAGCAGCCAACTGCAGGGGGCATATTCACCCCTCCACTTT	CASSQLQGAYSPLHF
TRBV14	TRBJ1-4	-	TRBD1	TGTGCCAGCAGCCCTTTGACAGGGCTTGAAAAACTGTTTTTT	CASSPLTGLEKLFF
TRBV5-1	TRBJ2-5	-	TRBD2	TGCGCCAGCAGCGGCGGGGGGACCGGGAAGCAAGAGACCCAGTACTTC	CASSGGGTGKQETQYF
TRBV6-2/TRBV6-3	TRBJ1-4	-	-	TGTGCCAGCAGTTACTCGAGGCAAGGGAATGAAAAACTGTTTTTT	CASSYSRQGNEKLFF
TRBV5-1	TRBJ1-1	once	-	TGCGCCAGCAGCCCGGTAGGGGGATTGAACACTGAAGCTTTCTTT	CASSPVGGLNTEAFF
TRBV15	TRBJ2-1	-	-	TGTGCCACCAGCACCGAAGGTGGCGGGGCGCTCTACAATGAGCAGTTCTTC	CATSTEGGGALYNEQFF
TRBV9	TRBJ2-7	-	TRBD1	TGTGCCAGCAGCGTGGCCGGGACAGGGCCCGTCGAGCAGTACTTC	CASSVAGTGPVEQYF
TRBV4-3	TRBJ1-5	-	-	TGCGCCAGCAGCCCAGCATGGGGAGGCAGCAATCAGCCCCAGCATTTT	CASSPAWGGSNQPQHF
TRBV18	TRBJ1-4	-	-	TGTGCCAGCTCATCACGGACAGAAAAACTGTTTTTT	CASSSRTEKLFF
TRBV9	TRBJ2-3	-	-	TGTGCCAGCAGCGTGTCCCATACGCAGTATTTT	CASSVSHTQYF
TRBV18	TRBJ1-1	-	-	TGTGCCAGCTCACCACGTCGGGGGACTGAAGCTTTCTTT	CASSPRRGTEAFF
TRBV18	TRBJ2-1	-	-	TGTGCCAGCCCAAGTCGCGTGGGCCAGGAAGAGGGTGAGCAGTTCTTC	CASPSRVGQEEGEQFF
TRBV12-3/TRBV12-4	TRBJ2-6	-	-	TGTGCCAGCAGCTATACTTCGGGGTTCTTCTCTGGGGCCAACGTCCTGACTTTC	CASSYTSGFFSGANVLTF
TRBV29-1	TRBJ2-5	-	-	TGCAGCGTTGCCCTCCGGGGCGGGGAGACCCAGTACTTC	CSVALRGGETQYF
TRBV27	TRBJ1-5	-	-	TGTGCCAGCAGCCCCGGACGGAACAATCAGCCCCAGCATTTT	CASSPGRNNQPQHF
TRBV5-6	TRBJ1-2	-	-	TGTGCCAGCAGCTTGGAATATGGCTACACCTTC	CASSLEYGYTF
TRBV12-3/TRBV12-4	TRBJ1-1	-	TRBD1	TGTGCCAGCAGTCCAAACAGGGGGCGCTTTGACGGGAACACTGAAGCTTTCTTT	CASSPNRGRFDGNTEAFF
TRBV30	TRBJ1-3	once	TRBD1	TGTGCCTGGGTGACAGGGGCTGGAAACACCATATATTTT	CAWVTGAGNTIYF
TRBV30	TRBJ2-2	-	-	TGTGCCTGGAGTGTACTGGGGACCGGGGAGCTGTTTTTT	CAWSVLGTGELFF
TRBV30	TRBJ1-1	-	TRBD1	TGTGCCTGGAGTGGGACAGGGATTGTGTCTTTCTTT	CAWSGTGIVSFF
TRBV10-3	TRBJ2-2	-	-	TGTGCCATCAAGGGACGGACTTTGTCCGGGGAGCTGTTTTTT	CAIKGRTLSGELFF
TRBV7-9	TRBJ2-1	-	TRBD2	TGTGCCAGCATCGACCTCGGGGGGGGGCGAAACAATGAGCAGTTCTTC	CASIDLGGGRNNEQFF
TRBV4-3	TRBJ1-4	once	TRBD1	TGCGCCAGCAGCCAAGAGGAAAGGACAGGGCTTGAAAAACTGTTTTTT	CASSQEERTGLEKLFF
TRBV3-1	TRBJ1-1	-	-	TGTGCCAGCAGCCAAGAGGTTTTGATGCGCGGTGAAGCTTTCTTT	CASSQEVLMRGEAFF
TRBV7-9	TRBJ2-5	-	TRBD2	TGTGCCAGCAGCTTGGGTAGCGGGTTCCAAGAGACCCAGTACTTC	CASSLGSGFQETQYF
TRBV3-1	TRBJ1-4	-	TRBD1	TGTGCCAGCAGCCAGGACCCGACAGGGTTTAATGAAAAACTGTTTTTT	CASSQDPTGFNEKLFF